Detailed here is one T cell receptor beta chain. This entry is derived from a study of shared clonotypes between healthy human individuals. TCRdb keeps only in-frame clones here, not all; method: immunoSEQ multiplex PCR. The data show about 1,500,000 clones, with roughly 96% seen just once and approximately 1% held by the top ten. This CDR3 has 17 residues. In germline, CDR1 is WNHNN, CDR2 SYGVQD (reference sequence). Trimming left V 5 bases short and J 2 bases short, with 19 bases between. This chain joins TRBV10-1 and TRBJ1-5; D not resolved. The TCR was taken from a man in his thirties or forties in good health. The source material was naive CD4+ T cells sorted from blood. Described subset: CD45RA+ positively selected. CDR3 loop: CASSPLGVDHGNQPQHF. In DNA form, the CDR3 reads TGCGCCAGCAGTCCACTCGGGGTGGACCACGGCAATCAGCCCCAGCATTTT.